The 21 T cell receptor beta chains presented below share a single source sample, sequenced in a study of CD8+ T cells in alopecia areata. Treatment given: oral pan-JAK inhibitor, 5-10 mg twice daily. RNA was extracted and reverse transcribed into cDNA as the sequencing template. Repertoires were generated with immunoSEQ multiplex PCR, while TCRdb's copy carries only in-frame clones and drops some. The repertoire holds some 170,000 clones, with 50% to 75% as singletons. Sequencing used CD4+ T cells sorted from blood, obtained at approximately week 60, from a patient treated with tofacitinib. These receptors originate from a human donor with alopecia areata.

The gene calls are TRBV7-3 and TRBJ2-5, with D hard to call. V dropped 0 bases and J dropped 3 bases, with 5 bases sitting between them. CDR1 is SGHTA, CDR2 FQGTGA, per germline. This CDR3 comprises 13 residues. CDR3 DNA sequence: TGTGCCAGCAGCTTAACGCAGAAAGAGACCCAGTACTTC. Protein: CASSLTQKETQYF.

The table lists this clone with a count of one. V is TRBV19 and J is TRBJ2-1; possible D gene TRBD1, 5 bases. The CDR3 spans 15 residues. Deletions cut 6 bases from V and 4 bases from J, with 16 bases between. Germline assignment: CDR1 LNHDA and CDR2 SQIVND (reference sequence). The CDR3: CASRPPLGQYNEQFF. CDR3 DNA sequence: TGTGCCAGTAGGCCCCCCTTGGGGCAGTACAATGAGCAGTTCTTC.

This clone came up a few times. This chain uses TRBV4-1 with TRBJ2-7; the match to TRBD2 covers 8 bases. Germline CDR1 reads MGHRA; CDR2 reads YSYEKL. V shed 1 base and J 6 bases; nucleotides not matched to a gene: 14. This CDR3 region has 17 residues. CDR3 residues: CASSQVPAGVQGGEQYF. The CDR3 DNA follows: TGCGCCAGCAGCCAAGTGCCAGCGGGGGTCCAAGGGGGCGAGCAGTACTTC.

The chain employs TRBV4-2 and TRBJ2-5; the match to TRBD2 covers 10 bases. Germline V gives CDR1 LGHNA, CDR2 YNFKEQ. CDR3 length equals 15 residues. V shed 5 bases, J shed 1 base, and the junction held 4 bases outside the gene matches. CDR3 protein: CASSAAGGLQETQYF. CDR3 DNA: TGTGCCAGCAGCGCAGCGGGGGGGCTCCAAGAGACCCAGTACTTC.

This clone occurred a few times. J is TRBJ2-5 and V is TRBV4-1; D unresolved. V was clipped by 1 base and J by 5 bases, with 8 bases between them. The germline V gene has CDR1 MGHRA and CDR2 YSYEKL. The CDR3 runs 13 residues. The DNA of the CDR3 is TGCGCCAGCAGCCAAGCCCTAAGGGAGACCCAGTACTTC. It specifies CASSQALRETQYF.

V gene TRBV2 combines with J gene TRBJ1-2; tentatively, D is TRBD1 (6 bases). Trimming took 7 bases from V and 4 from J, leaving 13 bases between them. This CDR3 region has 13 residues. Per the germline V gene, CDR1 is SNHLY and CDR2 is FYNNEI. The CDR3 sequence: CASIQGLSYGYTF. DNA for the CDR3: TGTGCCAGCATTCAGGGGCTCAGCTATGGCTACACCTTC.

This chain connects TRBV5-1 to TRBJ2-1; D is possibly TRBD1 (5 bases). The V end lost 2 bases, the J end lost 2 bases, and 17 bases lay between the germline ends. The CDR3 spans 17 residues. Germline V CDR1 and CDR2: SGHRS, YFSETQ. CDR3 sequence: CASSFLPSQGAYNEQFF. The CDR3 nucleotides are TGCGCCAGCAGCTTTCTTCCCTCCCAGGGCGCCTACAATGAGCAGTTCTTC.

The chain recombines TRBV9 with TRBJ1-4; D gene unclear. Looked up from germline, CDR1 is SGDLS and CDR2 is YYNGEE. The V and J ends lost 5 bases and 5 bases respectively, with 16 bases between them. This CDR3 comprises 15 residues. Here the CDR3 reads CASSEGTVLNEKLFF. The CDR3, as DNA: TGTGCCAGCAGTGAGGGTACAGTGTTGAATGAAAAACTGTTTTTT.

The chain employs TRBV2 and TRBJ2-3; the D is unclear. Trimming left V 6 bases short and J 0 bases short, with 13 bases between. Germline V gene sequence: CDR1 SNHLY, CDR2 FYNNEI. This CDR3 comprises 15 residues. CDR3 nucleotide sequence: TGTGCCAGCAGCAAACGGAGATCTAGCACAGATACGCAGTATTTT. This codes for CASSKRRSSTDTQYF.

V gene TRBV1 combines with J gene TRBJ2-1; the DNA was not used to check the table's D call, TRBD2. TRBV1 is deemed a pseudogene. This CDR3 has 18 amino acids. This chain's CDR3 is CTSSHRGLADIFYNEQFF. CDR3 coding DNA: TGCACCAGCAGCCACCGGGGACTAGCGGACATTTTCTACAATGAGCAGTTCTTC.

This rearrangement joins TRBV4-1 to TRBJ1-4; the match to TRBD1 covers 7 bases. CDR1 is MGHRA and CDR2 is YSYEKL in the germline V gene. The CDR3 length is 16 residues. V lost 4 bases and J lost 6; bases outside the gene matches: 11. The CDR3 sequence is CASSRAAGQSYEKLFF. DNA of the CDR3: TGCGCCAGCAGCCGGGCGGCGGGACAGTCATATGAAAAACTGTTTTTT.

In its sample, this clone was seen once. This rearrangement joins TRBV5-1 to TRBJ2-2, with D hard to call. Deletions cut 0 bases from V and 5 bases from J, with 11 bases between. This CDR3 has 15 amino acids. Germline V gives CDR1 SGHRS, CDR2 YFSETQ. The CDR3 sequence: CASSLDVVGTGELFF. The DNA of the CDR3 is TGCGCCAGCAGCTTGGATGTCGTTGGGACCGGGGAGCTGTTTTTT.

This sequence joins TRBV23-1 and TRBJ2-2, with a weak D call TRBD1 (6 bases). TRBV23-1 is recorded as an ORF, its role being uncertain. This CDR3 is 14 amino acids long. The V end lost 2 bases, the J end lost 6 bases, and 10 bases lay between the germline ends. CDR3 residues: CASSQQQGSGELFF. The CDR3 DNA reads TGCGCCAGCAGTCAACAACAGGGCTCCGGGGAGCTGTTTTTT.

There are a few counts of this clone. The chain joins TRBV19 to TRBJ2-7; no firm D call. Trimming stripped 3 bases from V and 3 bases from J, with 3 bases between. Germline lookup yields CDR1 LNHDA and CDR2 SQIVND (reference sequence). The CDR3 length is 11 residues. CDR3 bases: TGTGCCAGTAGTATTGACTACGAGCAGTACTTC. Encoded protein: CASSIDYEQYF.

V and J are TRBV7-9 and TRBJ2-7; the D gene is possibly TRBD1 (5 bases). The CDR3 covers 11 residues. V dropped 3 bases and J dropped 9 bases, with 9 bases sitting between them. The germline CDR1 and CDR2 sequences are SEHNR and FQNEAQ (reference sequence). The CDR3 DNA is TGTGCCAGCAGCTTTGGAACAGGGCAGTACTTC. This codes for CASSFGTGQYF.

The J gene is TRBJ1-4, the V gene TRBV2; 7 positions match TRBD1. Germline V gives CDR1 SNHLY, CDR2 FYNNEI. The CDR3 covers 13 residues. After removal of 11 bases from V and 6 bases from J, the junction contained 9 bases not matched to a gene. The CDR3 region is CALGRTGYEKLFF. CDR3 nucleotides: TGTGCCTTAGGGAGGACAGGCTATGAAAAACTGTTTTTT.

The chain is built from TRBV6-5 and TRBJ2-5; TRBD2 is a possible D gene (5 bases). This CDR3 is built from 15 residues. Deletions cut 0 bases from V and 1 base from J, with 9 bases between. Looked up from germline, CDR1 is MNHEY and CDR2 is SVGAGI. CDR3 residues: CASSYSLLVQETQYF. The CDR3 DNA reads as TGTGCCAGCAGTTACTCGTTACTAGTCCAAGAGACCCAGTACTTC.

The V gene is TRBV5-4, the J gene TRBJ2-5; tentative D call: TRBD1 (7 bases). Trimming stripped 4 bases from V and 8 bases from J, with 18 bases between. The CDR3 is 14 residues long. Germline V lookup: CDR1 SGHNT, CDR2 YYREEE (reference sequence). CDR3 sequence: CASSPQQGRPTQYF. The CDR3 DNA reads as TGTGCCAGCAGCCCCCAACAGGGGAGGCCTACCCAGTACTTC.

This clone was seen only a few times. This chain joins TRBV7-3 and TRBJ1-2, with TRBD1 matching over 7 bases. The V gene end was trimmed by 6 bases and the J gene end by 2 bases; junction bases not matched to a gene: 9. The germline V gene has CDR1 SGHTA and CDR2 FQGTGA. The length of the CDR3 is 15 residues. CDR3 region: CASSITGEKNYGYTF. For the CDR3, the DNA is TGTGCCAGCAGTATCACAGGGGAAAAAAACTATGGCTACACCTTC.

This rearrangement joins TRBV29-1 to TRBJ1-4, with 9 bases identical to TRBD1. CDR3 size: 14 residues. Germline CDR1 is SQVTM and CDR2 is ANQGSEA. The V segment lost 6 bases and the J segment 10 bases; nucleotides outside the gene matches: 12. CDR3 sequence (DNA): TGCAGCGTGTACCTAGGGACAGGGACTGGAAAACTGTTTTTT. It yields the protein CSVYLGTGTGKLFF.

CDR3 loop: CASSFPGAANTGELFF. CDR3 coding DNA: TGTGCCAGCAGCTTTCCCGGGGCCGCGAACACCGGGGAGCTGTTTTTT. The rearrangement links TRBV5-4 to TRBJ2-2; the D call may be TRBD1 or TRBD2 (5 bases each). In germline, CDR1 is SGHNT, CDR2 YYREEE (reference sequence). The CDR3 runs 16 residues. Trimming cost V 2 bases and J 0 bases, with 11 bases left between them.